Listed below are T cell receptor beta chains from one sample, sequenced in a study of blood T cell repertoires in COVID-19. The repertoire was sequenced with immunoSEQ multiplex PCR; TCRdb's copy has only in-frame clones and lacks some. The data show tens of thousands of clones, 90% seen once. Sample: peripheral blood. The receptors were sampled from a human donor in a cohort sampled during active COVID-19. CDR3s include the opening cysteine and the closing phenylalanine or tryptophan. The order of the fields is J gene, V gene, clone size, CDR3 protein. A row's size may be missing; if present it is once, few, many or a size class.

j_gene: TRBJ1-1
v_gene: TRBV9
abundance: -
CDR3aa: CASSPHGQGRDTEAFF

j_gene: TRBJ1-1
v_gene: TRBV18
abundance: -
CDR3aa: CASSPRDFGTEAFF

j_gene: TRBJ1-2
v_gene: TRBV18
abundance: -
CDR3aa: CASSADRANYGYTF

j_gene: TRBJ2-2
v_gene: TRBV19
abundance: -
CDR3aa: CASSPSVQHTGELFF

j_gene: TRBJ2-1
v_gene: TRBV6-9
abundance: -
CDR3aa: CASPPGGPANEQFF

j_gene: TRBJ2-7
v_gene: TRBV19
abundance: -
CDR3aa: CASSLSGTSGEQYF

j_gene: TRBJ1-1
v_gene: TRBV9
abundance: -
CDR3aa: CASSKTGNTEAFF

j_gene: TRBJ2-1
v_gene: TRBV30
abundance: once
CDR3aa: CAFQSGALTYNEQFF

j_gene: TRBJ1-1
v_gene: TRBV6-5
abundance: -
CDR3aa: CASSSPGQGNTEAFF

j_gene: TRBJ1-1
v_gene: TRBV7-9
abundance: -
CDR3aa: CASSSRQPNTEAFF

j_gene: TRBJ2-1
v_gene: TRBV2
abundance: -
CDR3aa: CASSDTGLAGGNEQFF

j_gene: TRBJ1-1
v_gene: TRBV11-2
abundance: -
CDR3aa: CASSSEYRGPTEAFF

j_gene: TRBJ1-6
v_gene: TRBV10-3
abundance: -
CDR3aa: CAISEAGYNSPLHF

j_gene: TRBJ2-3
v_gene: TRBV7-6
abundance: -
CDR3aa: CASSSQAGVYSDTQYF

j_gene: TRBJ2-5
v_gene: TRBV11-2
abundance: -
CDR3aa: CASSPGGPMAQYF

j_gene: TRBJ1-2
v_gene: TRBV19
abundance: -
CDR3aa: CASRLDREYGYTF

j_gene: TRBJ1-2
v_gene: TRBV7-2
abundance: once
CDR3aa: CASSPASKYGYTF

j_gene: TRBJ1-1
v_gene: TRBV3-1/TRBV3-2
abundance: -
CDR3aa: CASSQGTLSEAFF

j_gene: TRBJ1-1
v_gene: TRBV27
abundance: -
CDR3aa: CASSLSRNTEAFF

j_gene: TRBJ2-1
v_gene: TRBV4-3
abundance: -
CDR3aa: CASSQDGLNYNEQFF

j_gene: TRBJ1-6
v_gene: TRBV7-2
abundance: -
CDR3aa: CASSLTSQQGTPLHF

j_gene: TRBJ2-5
v_gene: TRBV5-1
abundance: once
CDR3aa: CASSGTWASGRDQETQYF

j_gene: TRBJ2-7
v_gene: TRBV21-1
abundance: -
CDR3aa: CAGQTGGYEQYF

j_gene: TRBJ2-7
v_gene: TRBV19
abundance: once
CDR3aa: CASSYRGAYEQYF

j_gene: TRBJ2-1
v_gene: TRBV7-2
abundance: -
CDR3aa: CASSGSWGPYNEQFF

j_gene: TRBJ2-7
v_gene: TRBV27
abundance: -
CDR3aa: CASSLQYRFPYEQYF

j_gene: TRBJ1-3
v_gene: TRBV9
abundance: -
CDR3aa: CASSTRNSGNTIYF

j_gene: TRBJ2-7
v_gene: TRBV6-5
abundance: -
CDR3aa: CASSRSGRELEQYF

j_gene: TRBJ2-1
v_gene: TRBV9
abundance: -
CDR3aa: CASSAHPRSLAALYNEQFF

j_gene: TRBJ1-2
v_gene: TRBV6-5
abundance: -
CDR3aa: CASSRDSIGGYGYTF

j_gene: TRBJ1-5
v_gene: TRBV27
abundance: -
CDR3aa: CASTPGGNQPQHF

j_gene: TRBJ2-1
v_gene: TRBV19
abundance: -
CDR3aa: CASSPSGNEQFF

j_gene: TRBJ2-2
v_gene: TRBV18
abundance: -
CDR3aa: CASSAGQGNTGELFF

j_gene: TRBJ2-1
v_gene: TRBV5-1
abundance: -
CDR3aa: CASSPQGASNEQFF

j_gene: TRBJ2-3
v_gene: TRBV2
abundance: -
CDR3aa: CASSIAGRDTQYF

j_gene: TRBJ2-3
v_gene: TRBV2
abundance: -
CDR3aa: CASSEGGRHLTGDTQYF

j_gene: TRBJ2-1
v_gene: TRBV19
abundance: once
CDR3aa: CASSNELAAYNEQFF

j_gene: TRBJ2-7
v_gene: TRBV5-6
abundance: -
CDR3aa: CASSLLYPVLGGEQYF

j_gene: TRBJ1-3
v_gene: TRBV9
abundance: -
CDR3aa: CASSVFDSPGNTIYF

j_gene: TRBJ2-3
v_gene: TRBV11-1
abundance: -
CDR3aa: CASSFYRGTDTQYF

j_gene: TRBJ1-2
v_gene: TRBV27
abundance: -
CDR3aa: CASTPGGVSGYTF

j_gene: TRBJ2-7
v_gene: TRBV29-1
abundance: few
CDR3aa: CSAIQGGWEQYF

j_gene: TRBJ2-2
v_gene: TRBV25-1
abundance: once
CDR3aa: CASSEQGDHTGELFF

j_gene: TRBJ2-1
v_gene: TRBV7-9
abundance: once
CDR3aa: CASSLRSPEQFF

j_gene: TRBJ2-7
v_gene: TRBV11-2
abundance: -
CDR3aa: CASTPTWDRGYEQYF

j_gene: TRBJ2-7
v_gene: TRBV5-6
abundance: -
CDR3aa: CASSSIQRLATFSYEQYF